Following are 2 T cell receptor beta chains from one sample sequenced in a study of CDR3 diversity in severe acne. TCRdb re-called the PCR reads through MiXCR, storing one row per CDR3 protein. The sample holds under 95,000 distinct CDR3 sequences, 45% to 55% seen once. The sequenced material came from blood. The receptors derive from a male donor in good health, serving as a control.

The chain has TRBV12-3 or TRBV12-4 and TRBJ1-2, with 10 bases matching TRBD1. V lost 6 bases to trimming and J lost 1 base; unmatched junction nucleotides: 11. The CDR3 has 17 amino acids. The CDR3 DNA follows: TGTGCCAGCAGACCGGGACAGGGGCAGGCCCTTAACTATGGCTACACCTTC. Translating it yields CASRPGQGQALNYGYTF.

Of note for this clonotype: At one boundary the junction diverges from the germline segment, which might be a read error. The chain employs TRBV9 and TRBJ1-2; 7 positions match TRBD1. The CDR3 covers 16 residues. Germline assignment: CDR1 SGDLS and CDR2 YYNGEE. The CDR3 nucleotides read TGTGCCAGCAGCGTAGCGGGCCGACAGGGAGAGCGTGGCTACGCCTTC. Its protein product is CASSVAGRQGERGYAF.